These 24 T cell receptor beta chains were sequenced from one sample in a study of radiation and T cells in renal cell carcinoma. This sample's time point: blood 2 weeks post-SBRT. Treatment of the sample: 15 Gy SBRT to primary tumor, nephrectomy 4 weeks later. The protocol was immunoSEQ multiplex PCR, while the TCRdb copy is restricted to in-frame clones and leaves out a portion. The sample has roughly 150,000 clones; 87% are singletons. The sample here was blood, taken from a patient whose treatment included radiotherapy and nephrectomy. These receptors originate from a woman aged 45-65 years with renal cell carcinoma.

CDR3 region: CSARRGLNTEAFF. As DNA, the CDR3 is TGCAGCGCCCGCCGGGGGTTGAACACTGAAGCTTTCTTT. V gene TRBV29-1 combines with J gene TRBJ1-1, with D tentatively TRBD1 (5 bases). Germline V gene lookup returns CDR1 SQVTM and CDR2 ANQGSEA. The CDR3 runs 13 residues. The V and J ends lost 7 bases and 0 bases respectively, with 12 bases between them.

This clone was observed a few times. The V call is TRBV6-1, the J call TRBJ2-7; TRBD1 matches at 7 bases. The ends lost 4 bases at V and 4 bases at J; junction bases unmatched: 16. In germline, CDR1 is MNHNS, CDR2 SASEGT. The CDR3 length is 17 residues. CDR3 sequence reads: CASSAEHSGTALYEQYF. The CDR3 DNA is TGTGCCAGCAGTGCGGAGCACTCCGGGACAGCACTTTACGAGCAGTACTTC.

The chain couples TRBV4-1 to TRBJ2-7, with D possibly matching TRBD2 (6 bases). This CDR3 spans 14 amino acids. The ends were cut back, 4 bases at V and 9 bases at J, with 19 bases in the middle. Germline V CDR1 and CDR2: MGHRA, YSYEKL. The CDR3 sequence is CASSRGDGPSGQYF. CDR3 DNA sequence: TGCGCCAGCAGCCGGGGGGACGGCCCCTCTGGGCAGTACTTC.

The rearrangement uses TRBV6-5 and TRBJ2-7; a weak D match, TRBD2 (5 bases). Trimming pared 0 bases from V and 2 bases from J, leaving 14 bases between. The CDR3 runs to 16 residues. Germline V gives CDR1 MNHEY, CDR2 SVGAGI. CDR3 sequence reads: CASSYSRSSATYEQYF. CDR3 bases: TGTGCCAGCAGTTACTCGAGAAGTAGCGCTACCTACGAGCAGTACTTC.

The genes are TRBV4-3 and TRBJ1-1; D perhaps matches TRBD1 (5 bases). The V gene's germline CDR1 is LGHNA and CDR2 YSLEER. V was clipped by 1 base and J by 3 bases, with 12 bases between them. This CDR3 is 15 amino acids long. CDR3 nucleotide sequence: TGCGCCAGCAGCCAAGTCTGGGGGGATGACACTGAAGCTTTCTTT. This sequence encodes CASSQVWGDDTEAFF.

The CDR3 is CASSLGTVSYNSPLHF. The CDR3 DNA reads TGCGCCAGCAGCTTGGGTACCGTTTCCTATAATTCACCCCTCCACTTT. The V and J genes are TRBV5-1 and TRBJ1-6; D remains ambiguous. The germline V gene encodes CDR1 SGHRS and CDR2 YFSETQ. This CDR3 contains 16 residues. V was clipped by 0 bases and J by 1 base, with 8 bases between them.

The CDR3 sequence is CASRKLDSISGAFF. The CDR3 nucleotides are TGTGCCAGCAGAAAACTGGACAGTATCAGTGGGGCTTTCTTT. The gene calls are TRBV6-5 and TRBJ1-1; TRBD1 is a possible D gene (6 bases). The V gene's germline CDR1 is MNHEY and CDR2 SVGAGI. Trimming shortened V by 6 bases and J by 11 bases, and 22 bases separated the two germline ends. The CDR3 covers 14 residues.

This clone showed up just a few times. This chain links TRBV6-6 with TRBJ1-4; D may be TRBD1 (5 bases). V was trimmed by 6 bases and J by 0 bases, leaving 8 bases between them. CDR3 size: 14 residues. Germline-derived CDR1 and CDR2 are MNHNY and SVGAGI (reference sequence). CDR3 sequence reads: CASSRDATNEKLFF. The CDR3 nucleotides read TGTGCCAGCAGCCGGGACGCAACTAATGAAAAACTGTTTTTT.

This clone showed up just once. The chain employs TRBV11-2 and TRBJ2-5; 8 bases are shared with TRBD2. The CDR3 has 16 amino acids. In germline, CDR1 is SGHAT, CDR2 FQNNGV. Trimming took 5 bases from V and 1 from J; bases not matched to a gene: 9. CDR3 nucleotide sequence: TGTGCCAGCAGCCCACTCTCCGGGACTAGCCAAGAGACCCAGTACTTC. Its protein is CASSPLSGTSQETQYF.

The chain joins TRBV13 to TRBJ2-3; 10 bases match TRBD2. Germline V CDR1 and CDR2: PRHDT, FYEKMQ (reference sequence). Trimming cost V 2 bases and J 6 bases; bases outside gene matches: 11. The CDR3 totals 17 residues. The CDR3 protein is CASSLFASGGASDTQYF. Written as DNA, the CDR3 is TGTGCCAGCAGCTTATTTGCCAGCGGGGGGGCCAGTGATACGCAGTATTTT.

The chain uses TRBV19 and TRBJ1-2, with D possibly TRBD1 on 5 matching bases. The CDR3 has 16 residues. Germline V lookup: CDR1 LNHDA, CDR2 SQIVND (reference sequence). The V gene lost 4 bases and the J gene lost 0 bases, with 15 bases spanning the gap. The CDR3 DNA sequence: TGTGCCAGTAGTACCGGGACGGCTCGTACTAACTATGGCTACACCTTC. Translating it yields CASSTGTARTNYGYTF.

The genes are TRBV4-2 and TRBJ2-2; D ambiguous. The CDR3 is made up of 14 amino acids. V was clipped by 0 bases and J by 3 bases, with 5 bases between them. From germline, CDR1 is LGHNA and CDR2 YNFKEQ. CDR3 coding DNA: TGTGCCAGCAGCCAAGAACTGCACACCGGGGAGCTGTTTTTT. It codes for CASSQELHTGELFF.

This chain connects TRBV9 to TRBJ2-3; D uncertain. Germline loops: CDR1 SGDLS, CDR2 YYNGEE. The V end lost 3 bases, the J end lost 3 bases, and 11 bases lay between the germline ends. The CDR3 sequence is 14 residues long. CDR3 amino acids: CASSADPITDTQYF. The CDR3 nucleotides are TGTGCCAGCAGCGCGGACCCGATAACAGATACGCAGTATTTT.

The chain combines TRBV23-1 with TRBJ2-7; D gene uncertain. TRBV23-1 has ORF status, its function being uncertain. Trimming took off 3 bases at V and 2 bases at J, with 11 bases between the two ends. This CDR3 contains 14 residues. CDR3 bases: TGCGCCAGCAGTCATTCCCCTAGGGCCTACGAGCAGTACTTC. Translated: CASSHSPRAYEQYF.

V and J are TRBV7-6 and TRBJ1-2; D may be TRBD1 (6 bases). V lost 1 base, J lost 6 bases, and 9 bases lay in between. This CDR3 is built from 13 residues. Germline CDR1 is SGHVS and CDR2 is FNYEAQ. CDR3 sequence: CASSLGQGHGYTF. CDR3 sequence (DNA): TGTGCCAGCAGCTTAGGCCAGGGGCATGGCTACACCTTC. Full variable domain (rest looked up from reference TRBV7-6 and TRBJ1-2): GAGVSQSPRYKVTKRGQDVALRCDPISGHVSLYWYRQALGQGPEFLTYFNYEAQQDKSGLPNDRFSAERPEGSISTLTIQRTEQRDSAMYRCASSLGQGHGYTFGSGTRLTVV.

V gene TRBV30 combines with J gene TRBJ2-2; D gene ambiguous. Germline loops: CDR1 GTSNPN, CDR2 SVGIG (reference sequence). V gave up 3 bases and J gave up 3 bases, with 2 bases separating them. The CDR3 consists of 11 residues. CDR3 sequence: CAWRDTGELFF. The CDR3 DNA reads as TGTGCCTGGAGGGACACCGGGGAGCTGTTTTTT.

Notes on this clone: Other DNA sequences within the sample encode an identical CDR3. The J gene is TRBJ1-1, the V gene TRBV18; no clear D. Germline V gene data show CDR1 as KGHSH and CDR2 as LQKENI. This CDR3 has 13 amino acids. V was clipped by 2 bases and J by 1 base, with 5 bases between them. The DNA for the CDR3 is TGTGCCAGCTCACCAGCCGAGAACACTGAAGCTTTCTTT. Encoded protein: CASSPAENTEAFF.

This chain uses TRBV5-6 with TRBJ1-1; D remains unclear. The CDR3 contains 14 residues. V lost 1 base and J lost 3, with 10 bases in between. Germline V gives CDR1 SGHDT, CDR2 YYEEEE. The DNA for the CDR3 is TGTGCCAGCAGCTTGAAGAAGGTGGACACTGAAGCTTTCTTT. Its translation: CASSLKKVDTEAFF.

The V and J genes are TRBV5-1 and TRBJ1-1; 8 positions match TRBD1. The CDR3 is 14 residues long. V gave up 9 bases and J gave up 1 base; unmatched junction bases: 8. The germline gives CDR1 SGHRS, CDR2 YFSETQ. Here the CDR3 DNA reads TGCGCCACCCGGACCACAGGGGGGAACACTGAAGCTTTCTTT. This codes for CATRTTGGNTEAFF.

The CDR3 sequence: CASSPPLAGRDEQYF. The CDR3 DNA follows: TGTGCCAGCAGCCCTCCGCTAGCGGGGAGAGACGAGCAGTACTTC. V and J are TRBV7-9 and TRBJ2-7; the match to TRBD2 covers 9 bases. Trimming at V came to 5 bases and at J to 5 bases, leaving 10 bases not matched to a gene. Per the germline V gene, CDR1 is SEHNR and CDR2 is FQNEAQ (reference sequence). The CDR3 is 15 amino acids.

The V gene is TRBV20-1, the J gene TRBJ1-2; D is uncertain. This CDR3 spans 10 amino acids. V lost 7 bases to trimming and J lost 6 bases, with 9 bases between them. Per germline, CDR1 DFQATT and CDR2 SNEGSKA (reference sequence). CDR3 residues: CSVGRDGYTF. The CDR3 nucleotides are TGCAGTGTTGGTCGGGATGGCTACACCTTC.

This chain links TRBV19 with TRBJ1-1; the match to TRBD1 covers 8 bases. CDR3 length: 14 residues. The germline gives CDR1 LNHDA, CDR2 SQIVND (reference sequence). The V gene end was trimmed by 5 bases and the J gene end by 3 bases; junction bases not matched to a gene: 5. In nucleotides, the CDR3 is TGTGCCAGTAGTTCGACAGGGGTGGACACTGAAGCTTTCTTT. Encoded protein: CASSSTGVDTEAFF. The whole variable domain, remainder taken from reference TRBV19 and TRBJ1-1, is DGGITQSPKYLFRKEGQNVTLSCEQNLNHDAMYWYRQDPGQGLRLIYYSQIVNDFQKGDIAEGYSVSREKKESFPLTVTSAQKNPTAFYLCASSSTGVDTEAFFGQGTRLTVV.

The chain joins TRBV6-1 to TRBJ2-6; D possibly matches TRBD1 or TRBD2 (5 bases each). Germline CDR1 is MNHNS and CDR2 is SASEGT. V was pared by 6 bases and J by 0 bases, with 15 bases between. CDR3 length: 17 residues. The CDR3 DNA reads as TGTGCCAGCAGGGAACCGGGGCACCCCTCTGGGGCCAACGTCCTGACTTTC. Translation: CASREPGHPSGANVLTF.

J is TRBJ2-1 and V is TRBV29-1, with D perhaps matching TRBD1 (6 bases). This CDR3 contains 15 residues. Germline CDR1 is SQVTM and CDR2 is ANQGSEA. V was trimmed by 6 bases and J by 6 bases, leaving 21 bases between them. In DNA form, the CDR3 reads TGCAGCGTCGGTCAACCACAGGGATTTTCCAATGAGCAGTTCTTC. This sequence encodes CSVGQPQGFSNEQFF.